What follows are 15 T cell receptor beta chains derived from one specimen sequenced in a study of blood T cell repertoires in COVID-19. Measured with immunoSEQ multiplex PCR; TCRdb has only the in-frame clones, and not every one. The sample has over 45,000 clones, roughly four fifths seen once. The sample was peripheral blood. Receptors were obtained from a woman aged 55-75 years with acute or convalescent COVID-19.

Note on this clone: Other DNA sequences in the same sample also yield this CDR3. The V and J genes are TRBV12-3 or TRBV12-4 and TRBJ1-2, with D possibly TRBD1 on 6 matching bases. Trimming took 5 bases from V and 4 from J, leaving 8 bases between them. The CDR3 extends over 12 amino acids. This chain's CDR3 is CASSLDSYGYTF. The CDR3 region has the DNA TGTGCCAGCAGTCTGGACAGCTATGGCTACACCTTC.

This clone was seen a few times. The chain carries TRBV4-1 and TRBJ1-6; D ambiguous. Trimming cost V 0 bases and J 7 bases, with 10 bases left between them. Germline V CDR1 and CDR2: MGHRA, YSYEKL. This CDR3 has 15 residues. CDR3 region: CASSQEEELNSPLHF. In nucleotides, the CDR3 is TGCGCCAGCAGCCAAGAAGAGGAGTTGAATTCACCCCTCCACTTT.

The V call is TRBV5-5, the J call TRBJ1-6; tentatively, D is TRBD1 (6 bases). Germline V CDR1 and CDR2: SGHKS, YYEKEE (reference sequence). Deletions cut 3 bases from V and 1 base from J, with 11 bases between. The CDR3 totals 16 residues. The CDR3 bases are TGTGCCAGCAGCTCCAGGGGCTCGTCCTATAATTCACCCCTCCACTTT. As protein: CASSSRGSSYNSPLHF.

This clone was observed a few times. The chain combines TRBV11-2 with TRBJ1-6; D is uncertain. Looked up from germline, CDR1 is SGHAT and CDR2 is FQNNGV. Trimming left V 4 bases short and J 9 bases short, with 16 bases between. The CDR3 runs 15 residues. CDR3 protein: CASSSIQEKSSPLHF. The CDR3 nucleotides read TGTGCCAGCAGCTCAATCCAGGAAAAAAGTTCACCCCTCCACTTT.

The rearrangement uses TRBV6-5 and TRBJ1-2; tentatively, D is TRBD1 (6 bases). Trimming stripped 5 bases from V and 5 bases from J, with 18 bases between. This CDR3 spans 15 amino acids. The germline V gene has CDR1 MNHEY and CDR2 SVGAGI. CDR3 residues: CASSRPGHGVYGYTF. The CDR3 bases are TGTGCCAGCAGTAGGCCGGGACACGGAGTTTATGGCTACACCTTC.

The V call is TRBV19, the J call TRBJ2-5, with 7 bases matching TRBD2. The CDR3 spans 13 residues. Germline values: CDR1 LNHDA, CDR2 SQIVND (reference sequence). The V gene end was trimmed by 5 bases and the J gene end by 4 bases; junction bases not matched to a gene: 4. The CDR3 protein is CASSYVAGETQYF. CDR3 DNA sequence: TGTGCCAGTAGTTATGTAGCGGGAGAGACCCAGTACTTC.

This chain links TRBV14 with TRBJ1-2, with D possibly being TRBD1 (6 bases). V shed 4 bases and J shed 8 bases, with 14 bases lying between them. Germline CDR1 SGHDN, CDR2 FVKESK. CDR3 length: 13 amino acids. The CDR3 here is CASSPDRTGGYTF. CDR3 bases: TGTGCCAGCAGCCCGGACAGAACCGGCGGCTACACCTTC.

This sequence joins TRBV6-2 or TRBV6-3 and TRBJ1-3; D may be TRBD1 (6 bases). This CDR3 spans 15 amino acids. V lost 0 bases, J lost 3 bases, and 9 bases lay in between. The germline V gene has CDR1 MNHEY and CDR2 SVGEGT. The CDR3: CASSYSQGSGNTIYF. As DNA, the CDR3 is TGTGCCAGCAGTTACTCGCAGGGGAGTGGAAACACCATATATTTT.

The chain uses TRBV9 and TRBJ2-1; a possible D gene is TRBD1 (7 bases). The CDR3 runs 15 residues. Germline V gene sequence: CDR1 SGDLS, CDR2 YYNGEE. The germline V and J ends were trimmed by 4 bases and 6 bases, with 17 bases remaining between them. The chain's CDR3 is CASSPGGDSINEQFF. The DNA for the CDR3 is TGTGCCAGCAGCCCGGGCGGGGACAGCATCAATGAGCAGTTCTTC.

The V call is TRBV4-2, the J call TRBJ2-2; D possibly corresponds to TRBD2 (6 bases). The germline V gene has CDR1 LGHNA and CDR2 YNFKEQ. The V end lost 2 bases, the J end lost 8 bases, and 12 bases lay between the germline ends. The CDR3 covers 14 residues. The CDR3 bases are TGTGCCAGCAGCCAAAGGACTAATCCTGGGGAGCTGTTTTTT. Protein product: CASSQRTNPGELFF.

The chain has TRBV7-2 and TRBJ1-2; D is ambiguous. The CDR3 spans 13 residues. Germline CDR1 is SGHTA and CDR2 is FQGNSA. The germline V and J ends were trimmed by 1 base and 2 bases, with 5 bases remaining between them. For the CDR3, the DNA is TGTGCCAGCAGCTTAGGAGGGAACTATGGCTACACCTTC. Translated: CASSLGGNYGYTF. The full variable domain, rest sourced from reference TRBV7-2 and TRBJ1-2, is GAGVSQSPSNKVTEKGKDVELRCDPISGHTALYWYRQSLGQGLEFLIYFQGNSAPDKSGLPSDRFSAERTGGSVSTLTIQRTQQEDSAVYLCASSLGGNYGYTFGSGTRLTVV.

The chain joins TRBV7-8 to TRBJ2-5; 8 bases agree with TRBD2. This CDR3 comprises 15 residues. Germline lookup yields CDR1 SGHVS and CDR2 FQNEAQ. The V and J ends lost 5 bases and 6 bases, in that order; junction bases with no gene match: 11. In nucleotides, the CDR3 is TGTGCCAGCAGCCCTGCCAGGATAGCGGGAAAGACCCAGTACTTC. It translates to CASSPARIAGKTQYF.

V gene TRBV6-1 combines with J gene TRBJ2-1, with 8 positions matching TRBD2. This CDR3 comprises 16 residues. The V gene's germline CDR1 is MNHNS and CDR2 SASEGT. The V and J ends lost 3 bases and 8 bases, in that order; junction bases with no gene match: 12. The CDR3 DNA follows: TGTGCCAGCAGTGACCCCGGCGGGGGGTATGGCGATGAGCAGTTCTTC. This gives the protein CASSDPGGGYGDEQFF.

The chain has TRBV5-5 and TRBJ2-1; TRBD2 matches at 11 bases. J lost 4 bases, V lost 4 bases, and 4 bases had no gene match. From germline, CDR1 is SGHKS and CDR2 YYEKEE (reference sequence). The CDR3 length is 15 residues. In DNA, the CDR3 is TGTGCCAGCAGCGAATTAGCGGGAGGGTACAATGAGCAGTTCTTC. This encodes CASSELAGGYNEQFF.

The chain carries TRBV6-5 and TRBJ2-3; D gene unclear. Trimming took 5 bases from V and 2 from J, leaving 11 bases between them. CDR3 length: 14 residues. Germline V gives CDR1 MNHEY, CDR2 SVGAGI. The CDR3 nucleotides read TGTGCCAGCAGTAAGGAGATCCACACAGATACGCAGTATTTT. Its translation: CASSKEIHTDTQYF.